A selection of T cell receptor beta chains follows, all from one sample in a study of T cells after posttransplantation cyclophosphamide. Produced via immunoSEQ multiplex PCR; TCRdb's table is partial and in-frame only. The top ten clones hold 0.095% to 0.12% of a sample with about 31,000 clones, 90% to 95% of them seen once. Sequenced sample: naive CD4+ T cells sorted from blood. These receptors were taken from a man aged 25-45 years in good health and a related stem cell transplant donor. Each CDR3 is given with its conserved first and last residue.

V gene,J gene,CDR3 protein
TRBV25-1,TRBJ2-7,CASRAGNEQYF
TRBV4-3,TRBJ2-7,CASSQDSGGYYEQYF
TRBV28,TRBJ1-1,CASTPGQGTEAFF
TRBV10-3,TRBJ2-5,CAIGYSGLEETQYF
TRBV27,TRBJ2-1,CASTKRGLTRVDEQFF
TRBV9,TRBJ1-1,CASSVLGTGGESTEAFF
TRBV7-8,TRBJ1-6,CASSIRGRDNSPLHF
TRBV28,TRBJ1-2,CASSFRRGLNYGYTF
TRBV6-5,TRBJ2-2,CASSRGGGELFF
TRBV29-1,TRBJ2-1,CSVEVGLAGGLEQFF
TRBV6-6,TRBJ2-1,CASSRPVRGPYNEQFF
TRBV9,TRBJ2-3,CASSPVGTSTDTQYF
TRBV28,TRBJ2-5,CASTDRVWETQYF
TRBV7-9,TRBJ1-5,CASSLEGGVGPQHF
TRBV6-1,TRBJ1-2,CASSVTVYGYTF
TRBV7-3,TRBJ2-5,CASSPHGGQETQYF
TRBV7-9,TRBJ1-2,CANGSLPYGYTF
TRBV18,TRBJ2-2,CASSPLTATNTGELFF
TRBV27,TRBJ1-2,CASRDRAANYGYTF
TRBV5-6,TRBJ2-7,CASSLARDRGLVYEQYF
TRBV11-2,TRBJ1-6,CASSLAFMRDSPLHF
TRBV9,TRBJ1-1,CASSGPRGRKGSPNTEAFF
TRBV28,TRBJ2-7,CASNPQTGIYEQYF
TRBV9,TRBJ2-3,CASSVASGGLVTDTQYF
TRBV4-1,TRBJ1-2,CASSHLRGNSYGYTF
TRBV6-4,TRBJ2-1,CASSDLPLAGGPNEQFF
TRBV25-1,TRBJ1-1,CASSTLGTGGFTEAFF
TRBV7-2,TRBJ2-7,CASSYDTFSYEQYF
TRBV6-6,TRBJ2-7,CASSYTGLEQYF
TRBV9,TRBJ2-7,CASSVGTSGGAESYEQYF
TRBV29-1,TRBJ2-5,CSVDSGGGETQYF